This is a list of T cell receptor beta chains from one sample in a study of T cells after yellow fever vaccination. Using its own MiXCR run on the 5' RACE reads, TCRdb lists one record per CDR3 protein. The top ten clones hold around 15% of a sample with a few hundred thousand distinct CDR3 sequences, about a sixth of them seen once. The material was PBMCs, obtained about 5 days after the first yellow fever vaccination. These receptor sequences come from a man aged 18 to 30 who received the YFV17D yellow fever vaccine. Both conserved end residues are part of each CDR3. The D gene is left open where the match is weak. Some rows mark clone size as missing; the rest say once, few, many or name a class of expanded clone.

v_call	clone_size	d_call	j_call	cdr3_nt	cdr3_aa
TRBV11-1	.	.	TRBJ1-2	TGTGCCAGCGGTGGAGAGGGCAGGGGATCTGGCTACACCTTC	CASGGEGRGSGYTF
TRBV29-1	few	.	TRBJ2-4	TGCAGCGTTAGGAGTACGGATTCATTAGCCAAAAACATTCAGTACTTC	CSVRSTDSLAKNIQYF
TRBV5-1	few	.	TRBJ2-3	TGCGCCAGCACTCCTGCGCCCCAGGATACGCAGTATTTT	CASTPAPQDTQYF
TRBV9	.	.	TRBJ2-1	TGTGCCAGCAGTGTCAGGGAGATTAGCTACAATGAGCAGTTCTTC	CASSVREISYNEQFF
TRBV7-2	.	TRBD1	TRBJ2-2	TGTGCCAGCCAGACAGGGATTTTCGGGGAGCTGTTTTTT	CASQTGIFGELFF
TRBV20-1	many	.	TRBJ2-2	TGCAGTGCTAGGGGGCTTACAAACACCGGGGAGCTGTTTTTT	CSARGLTNTGELFF
TRBV29-1	.	.	TRBJ1-3	TGCAGCGTTGTCGGGACAAGTGGAAACACCATATATTTT	CSVVGTSGNTIYF
TRBV4-3	.	TRBD1	TRBJ2-3	TGCGCCAGCAGCCAAGATTTCGGCAGGGGGCCTACAGATACGCAGTATTTT	CASSQDFGRGPTDTQYF
TRBV6-2/TRBV6-3	few	.	TRBJ2-5	TGTGCCAGCAGTTACCCAGGGGCGAACCAAGAGACCCAGTACTTC	CASSYPGANQETQYF
TRBV4-3	.	TRBD1	TRBJ2-1	TGCGCCAGCAGCGAGGCCGGGACAGGGTTTCAGGAGCAGTTCTTC	CASSEAGTGFQEQFF
TRBV25-1	.	.	TRBJ1-6	TGTGCCAGCAGACAGGGTTCGAATTTACCCCTCCACTTT	CASRQGSNLPLHF
TRBV10-3	few	.	TRBJ1-5	TGTGCCATCAGTCAGCAGGGACAGCCCCAGCATTTT	CAISQQGQPQHF
TRBV11-2	few	.	TRBJ2-1	TGTGCCAGCAGCCTACGATCATCCCCCTACAATGAGCAGTTCTTC	CASSLRSSPYNEQFF
TRBV12-3/TRBV12-4	.	TRBD1	TRBJ1-2	TGTGCCAGCACCCTCGGGGACAGTGGATACTATGGCTACACCTTC	CASTLGDSGYYGYTF
TRBV18	few	.	TRBJ1-6	TGTGCCAGCTCACCCTCTGGCGAGTCACCCCTCCACTTT	CASSPSGESPLHF
TRBV11-2	.	TRBD1	TRBJ2-3	TGTGCCAGCAGCGGTACCGGGACAGCCGACTTCGCCGATACGCAGTATTTT	CASSGTGTADFADTQYF
TRBV12-3/TRBV12-4	many	.	TRBJ1-2	TGTGCCAGCACCCGTGGGGTCACTGACACCTTC	CASTRGVTDTF
TRBV29-1	many	TRBD1	TRBJ2-7	TGCAGCGGAGGACAGGGGGGTCTCGAGCAGTACTTC	CSGGQGGLEQYF
TRBV5-1	.	.	TRBJ2-5	TGCGCCAGCACCTTGACGGGAAAACGGTACCAAGAGACCCAGTACTTC	CASTLTGKRYQETQYF
TRBV7-9	few	.	TRBJ1-1	TGTGCCAGCAGCTTTTCCCCCCTGAACACTGAAGCTTTCTTT	CASSFSPLNTEAFF
TRBV5-4	.	TRBD1	TRBJ1-1	TGTGCCAGCCTTCGGACAGGGGACACTGAAGCTTTCTTT	CASLRTGDTEAFF
TRBV6-2/TRBV6-3	.	TRBD2	TRBJ2-1	TGTGCCAGCAGTACCTCCTATCCAGGACTAGCGGGGGACATCGAGGGGAATGAGCAGTTCTTC	CASSTSYPGLAGDIEGNEQFF
TRBV20-1	few	.	TRBJ1-5	TGCAGTGCTAGAGCGGGCCCACTCAATCAGCCCCAGCATTTT	CSARAGPLNQPQHF
TRBV5-1	.	.	TRBJ1-1	TGCGCCAGCTATCGAGGGCAGAACACTGAAGCTTTCTTT	CASYRGQNTEAFF
TRBV20-1	.	.	TRBJ1-1	TGCAGTGCTAGATCCACCCCCCCAACTGAAGCTTTCTTT	CSARSTPPTEAFF
TRBV20-1	.	TRBD2	TRBJ2-5	TGCAGTGCTAGAGGGGCGGGACTAGTTAGGTCGTGGGAGACCCAGTACTTC	CSARGAGLVRSWETQYF
TRBV12-3/TRBV12-4	.	.	TRBJ2-3	TGTGCCAGCAGTTCCGCGCAGAGCACAGATACGCAGTATTTT	CASSSAQSTDTQYF
TRBV7-9	few	TRBD1	TRBJ2-1	TGTGCCAGCAGCTTTGGGACAGGGTTGTTAATTAATGAGCAGTTCTTC	CASSFGTGLLINEQFF
TRBV5-1	once	TRBD1	TRBJ2-7	TGCGCCAGCAGCCTTCGACAGGGGGAGGACGAGCAGTACTTC	CASSLRQGEDEQYF
TRBV9	.	.	TRBJ1-4	TGTGCCAGCAGCGTTCAGGGTGGGGAAAAACTGTTTTTT	CASSVQGGEKLFF
TRBV7-8	.	.	TRBJ1-5	TGTGCCAGCAGGTTAGGGGCAGACAATCAGCCCCAGCATTTT	CASRLGADNQPQHF
TRBV5-5	few	TRBD1	TRBJ2-7	TGTGCCAGCACCACGGACAGGGGCCCCTCCTACGAGCAGTACTTC	CASTTDRGPSYEQYF
TRBV20-1	.	.	TRBJ2-7	TGCAGTGCTCGTTTAGGCACCCAGGGTTACGGGCAGTACTTC	CSARLGTQGYGQYF
TRBV20-1	.	.	TRBJ2-1	TGCAGTGCTAGATCACGGGGGAGCTCCTACAATGAGCAGTTCTTC	CSARSRGSSYNEQFF
TRBV6-1	few	TRBD2	TRBJ2-2	TGTGCCAGCAAGGTCGGGGGGTTGGCCGGGGAGCTGTTTTTT	CASKVGGLAGELFF